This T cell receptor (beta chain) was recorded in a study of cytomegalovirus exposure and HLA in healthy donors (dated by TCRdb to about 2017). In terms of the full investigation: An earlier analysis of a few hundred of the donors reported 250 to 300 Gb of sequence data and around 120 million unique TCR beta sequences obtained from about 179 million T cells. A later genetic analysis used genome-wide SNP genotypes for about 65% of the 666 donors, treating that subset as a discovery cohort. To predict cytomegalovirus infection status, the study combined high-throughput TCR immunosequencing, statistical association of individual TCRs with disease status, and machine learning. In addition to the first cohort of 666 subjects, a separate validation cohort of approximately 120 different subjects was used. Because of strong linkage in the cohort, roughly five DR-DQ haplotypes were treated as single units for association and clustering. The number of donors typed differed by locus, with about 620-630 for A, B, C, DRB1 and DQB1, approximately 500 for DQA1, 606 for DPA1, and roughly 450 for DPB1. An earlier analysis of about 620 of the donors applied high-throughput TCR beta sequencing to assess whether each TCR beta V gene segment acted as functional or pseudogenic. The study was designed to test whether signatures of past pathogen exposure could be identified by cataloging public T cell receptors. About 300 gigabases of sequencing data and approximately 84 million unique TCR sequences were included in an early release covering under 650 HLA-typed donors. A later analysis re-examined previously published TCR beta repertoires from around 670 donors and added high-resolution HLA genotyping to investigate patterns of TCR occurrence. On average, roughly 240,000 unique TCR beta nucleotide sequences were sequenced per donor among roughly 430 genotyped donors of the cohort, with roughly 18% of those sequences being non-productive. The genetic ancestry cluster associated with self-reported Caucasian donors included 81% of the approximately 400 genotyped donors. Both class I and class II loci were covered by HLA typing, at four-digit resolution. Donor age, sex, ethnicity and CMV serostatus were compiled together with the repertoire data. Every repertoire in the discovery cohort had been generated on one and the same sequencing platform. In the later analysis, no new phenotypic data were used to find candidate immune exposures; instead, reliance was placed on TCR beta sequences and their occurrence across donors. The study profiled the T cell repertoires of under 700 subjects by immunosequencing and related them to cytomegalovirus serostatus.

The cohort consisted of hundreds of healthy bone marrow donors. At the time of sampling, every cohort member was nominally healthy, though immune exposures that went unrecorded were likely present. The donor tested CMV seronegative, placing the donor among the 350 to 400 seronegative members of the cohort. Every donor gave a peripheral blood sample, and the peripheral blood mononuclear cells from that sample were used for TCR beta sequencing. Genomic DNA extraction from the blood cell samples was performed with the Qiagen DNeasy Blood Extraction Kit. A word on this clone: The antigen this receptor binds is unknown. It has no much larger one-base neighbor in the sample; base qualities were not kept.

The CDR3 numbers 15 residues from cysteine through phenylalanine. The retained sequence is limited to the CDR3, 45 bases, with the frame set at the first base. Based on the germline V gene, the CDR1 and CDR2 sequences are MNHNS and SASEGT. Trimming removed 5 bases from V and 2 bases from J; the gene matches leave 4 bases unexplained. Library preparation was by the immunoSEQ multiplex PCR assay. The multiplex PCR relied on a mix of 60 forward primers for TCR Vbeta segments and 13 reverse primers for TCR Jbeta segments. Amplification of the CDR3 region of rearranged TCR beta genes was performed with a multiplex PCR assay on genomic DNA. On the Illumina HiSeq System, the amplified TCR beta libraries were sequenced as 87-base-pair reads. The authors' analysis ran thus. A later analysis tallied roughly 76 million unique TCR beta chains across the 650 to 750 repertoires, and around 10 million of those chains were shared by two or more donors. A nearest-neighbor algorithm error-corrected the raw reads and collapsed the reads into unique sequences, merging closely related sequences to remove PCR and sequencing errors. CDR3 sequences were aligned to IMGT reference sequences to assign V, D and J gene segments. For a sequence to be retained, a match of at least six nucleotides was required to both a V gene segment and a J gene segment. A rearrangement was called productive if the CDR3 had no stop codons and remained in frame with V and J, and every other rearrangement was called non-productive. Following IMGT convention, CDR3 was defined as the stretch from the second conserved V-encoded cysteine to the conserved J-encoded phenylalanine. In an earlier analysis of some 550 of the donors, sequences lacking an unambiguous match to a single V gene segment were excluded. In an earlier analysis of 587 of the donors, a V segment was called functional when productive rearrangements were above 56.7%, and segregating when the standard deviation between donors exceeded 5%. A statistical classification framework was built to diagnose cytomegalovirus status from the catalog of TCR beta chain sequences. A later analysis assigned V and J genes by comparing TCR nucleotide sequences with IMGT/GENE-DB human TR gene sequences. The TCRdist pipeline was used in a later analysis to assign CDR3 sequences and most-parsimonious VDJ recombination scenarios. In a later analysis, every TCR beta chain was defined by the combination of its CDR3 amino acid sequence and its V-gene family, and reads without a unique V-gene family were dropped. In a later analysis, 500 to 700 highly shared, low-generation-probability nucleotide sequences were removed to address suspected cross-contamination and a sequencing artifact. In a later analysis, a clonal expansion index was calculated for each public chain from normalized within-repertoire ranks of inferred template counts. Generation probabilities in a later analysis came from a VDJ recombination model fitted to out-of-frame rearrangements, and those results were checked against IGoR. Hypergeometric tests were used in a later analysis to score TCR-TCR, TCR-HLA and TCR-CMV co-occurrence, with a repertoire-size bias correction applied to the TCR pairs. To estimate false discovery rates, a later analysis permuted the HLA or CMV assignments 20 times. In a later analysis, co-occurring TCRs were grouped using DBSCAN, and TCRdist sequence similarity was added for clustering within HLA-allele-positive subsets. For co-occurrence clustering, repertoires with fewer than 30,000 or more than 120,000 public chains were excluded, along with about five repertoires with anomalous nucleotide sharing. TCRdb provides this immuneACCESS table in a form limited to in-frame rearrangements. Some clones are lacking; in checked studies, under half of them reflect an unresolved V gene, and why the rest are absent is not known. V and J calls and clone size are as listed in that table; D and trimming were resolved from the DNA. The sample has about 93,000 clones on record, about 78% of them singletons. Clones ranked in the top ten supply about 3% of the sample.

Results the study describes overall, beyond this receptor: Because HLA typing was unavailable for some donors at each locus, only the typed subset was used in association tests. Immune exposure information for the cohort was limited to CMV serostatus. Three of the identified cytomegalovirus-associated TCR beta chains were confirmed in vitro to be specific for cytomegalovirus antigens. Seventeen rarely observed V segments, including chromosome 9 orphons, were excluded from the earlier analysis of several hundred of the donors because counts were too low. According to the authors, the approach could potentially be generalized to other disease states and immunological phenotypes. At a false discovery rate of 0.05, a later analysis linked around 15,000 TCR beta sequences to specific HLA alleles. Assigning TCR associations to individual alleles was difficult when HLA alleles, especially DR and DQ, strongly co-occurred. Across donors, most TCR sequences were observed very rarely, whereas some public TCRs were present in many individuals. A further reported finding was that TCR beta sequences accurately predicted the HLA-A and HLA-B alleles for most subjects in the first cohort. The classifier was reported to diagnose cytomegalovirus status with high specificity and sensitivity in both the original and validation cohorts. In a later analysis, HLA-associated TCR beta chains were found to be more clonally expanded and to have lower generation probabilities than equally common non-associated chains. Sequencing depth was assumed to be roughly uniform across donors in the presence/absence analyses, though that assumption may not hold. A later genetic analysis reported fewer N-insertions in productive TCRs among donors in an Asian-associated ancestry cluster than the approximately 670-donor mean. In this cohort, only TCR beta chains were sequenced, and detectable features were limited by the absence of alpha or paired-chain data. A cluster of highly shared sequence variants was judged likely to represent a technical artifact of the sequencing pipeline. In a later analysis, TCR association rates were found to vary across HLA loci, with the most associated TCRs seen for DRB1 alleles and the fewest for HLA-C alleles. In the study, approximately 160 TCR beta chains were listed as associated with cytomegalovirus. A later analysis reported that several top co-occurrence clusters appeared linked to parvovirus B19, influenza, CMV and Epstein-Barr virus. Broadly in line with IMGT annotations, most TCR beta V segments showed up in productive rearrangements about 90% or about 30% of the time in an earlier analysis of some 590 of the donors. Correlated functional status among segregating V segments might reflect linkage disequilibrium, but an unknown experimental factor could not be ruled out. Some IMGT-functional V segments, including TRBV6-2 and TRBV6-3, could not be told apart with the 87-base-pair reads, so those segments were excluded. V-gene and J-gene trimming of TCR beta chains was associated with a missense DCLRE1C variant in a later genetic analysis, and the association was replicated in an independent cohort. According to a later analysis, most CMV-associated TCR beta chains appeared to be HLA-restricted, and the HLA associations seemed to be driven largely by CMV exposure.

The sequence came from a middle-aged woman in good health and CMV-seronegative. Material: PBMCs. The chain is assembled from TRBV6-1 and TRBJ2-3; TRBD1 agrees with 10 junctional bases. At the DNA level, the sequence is TGTGCCAGCAGTAAGGGACAGGGGCTCACAGATACGCAGTATTTT. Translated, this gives CASSKGQGLTDTQYF.